This T cell receptor beta chain was identified during a study of control samples from healthy donors and cancer patients. The table came from immunoSEQ multiplex PCR; TCRdb's copy has only in-frame clones and leaves some out. This sample carries about 140,000 clones, approximately 92% of them seen once, and the ten largest clones take 11%. The source material was blood. The TCR sequence derives from a man aged 30 to 39 in good health.

DNA of the CDR3: TGTGCCAGCTCACCGGGGTCGGGGAGCTCCTACAATGAGCAGTTCTTC. It translates to CASSPGSGSSYNEQFF. The J gene is TRBJ2-1, the V gene TRBV18; D might be TRBD2 (5 bases). The CDR3 is 16 residues long. In germline, CDR1 is KGHSH, CDR2 LQKENI. The germline V and J ends were trimmed by 3 bases and 0 bases, with 12 bases remaining between them.